The rows below give T cell receptor beta chains drawn from one sample of a study of T cell repertoires in cytomegalovirus infection. Each CDR3 protein is one row after TCRdb ran MiXCR on the reads. The table records some 700,000 distinct CDR3 sequences, roughly 30% of them present only once. The antigens for these receptors are not known. The sample in question was cultured PBMCs, obtained from culture after CMV antigen stimulation. These receptors originate from a human donor in good health (CMV status not recorded). Some clones in this sample may be carry-over from other donors' samples. Both conserved end residues are part of each CDR3. The order of the fields is CDR3 length, V gene, J gene, CDR3 protein.

13	TRBV7-2	TRBJ1-5	CASSTNRDAPRDF
19	TRBV25-1	TRBJ1-2	CASTHPRRDRKVLNYGYTF
15	TRBV4-2	TRBJ1-2	CASSQNRALGYGYTF
14	TRBV12-3/TRBV12-4	TRBJ1-5	CASTEDRSGRPQHF
19	TRBV12-3/TRBV12-4	TRBJ2-5	CASSLRLGTSGNLQETQYF
18	TRBV4-1	TRBJ2-1	CASSQDGRGTPAYNEQFF
15	TRBV6-6	TRBJ1-2	CASSYSRNPNYGYTF
17	TRBV18	TRBJ1-3	CASSPAGTTVSGNTIYF
15	TRBV25-1	TRBJ2-5	CASPKIHGSQETQYF
14	TRBV6-2/TRBV6-3	TRBJ2-1	CASRYADGADEQFF
14	TRBV5-4	TRBJ2-1	CASSVGQGMNEQFF
16	TRBV28	TRBJ2-1	CASSVAGAGSYNEQFF
13	TRBV7-2	TRBJ2-5	CASSLDPGGGQYF
16	TRBV4-2	TRBJ1-4	CASSQASRGTDEKLFF
16	TRBV7-8	TRBJ2-7	CASSPRPGQGAYEQYF